The subject of this entry is one T cell receptor beta chain. The target of this receptor is not known. Germline is not matched at one junction end, which may reflect a read error. The CDR3 starts with the cysteine, ends with the phenylalanine, and has 13 residues. Kept here is only the CDR3 DNA, which spans 39 bases and is read in frame from base 1. CDR1 and CDR2 (MNHNS, SASEGT) derive from the germline V gene. This sample stems from a study of breast tumors, draining lymph nodes, adjacent tissues (dated by TCRdb to 2016 to 2017). Background on the whole study: In breast cancer patients, the study compared the TCR beta repertoires of tumor, adjacent nontumor tissue and axillary lymph nodes. In human breast cancer, the study set out to evaluate how tumor, surrounding tissue and draining lymph node repertoires relate to one another and whether T cells may move between these sites. Results the study describes overall, beyond this receptor: Tumor T-cell repertoires showed less diversity than lymph node repertoires and more diversity than nontumor tissue repertoires, and tumor T-cell repertoires showed preferential V and J gene usage. In luminal-like breast cancer, tumor and nontumor tissue repertoires resembled each other significantly more than in basal-like breast cancer. A scenario in which most tumor T cells derive from the lymph node and then expand within tumor tissue was judged to be consistent with the data. The conclusion that tumor T cells originate in lymph nodes was framed as consistent with a hypothesis rather than directly demonstrated.

Sequencing was carried out with an Illumina HiSeq 2000. Multiplex PCR amplification was used to generate the TCR beta chain libraries. High-throughput sequencing was used to analyze the amplified TCR beta chain products. The public reads were reanalyzed by TCRdb: fastp trimming at Q25, MiXCR alignment, in-frame beta chains only. Rows merge per CDR3 protein into single entries with the most common DNA and genes. The sample profile shows approximately 200,000 distinct CDR3 sequences; roughly 31% of them were found once. The top ten constitute approximately 4.3% of the sample. Lymph node samples came from the axillary draining lymph nodes of breast cancer patients.

Sequencing input: axillary lymph node tissue. Recombination linked TRBV6-1 to TRBJ2-2; the D gene lacks a confident call. The receptor's source is a female donor with breast cancer. Some clones in this sample may be carry-over from other donors' samples. The CDR3 here reads CARSGSNTGELFF. The nucleotide sequence is TGTGCCCGCAGTGGGTCGAACACCGGGGAGCTGTTTTTT.